This T cell receptor beta chain was captured in a study of OX40 agonist ivuxolimab in advanced cancers. Concerning the study at large: Ivuxolimab was a fully human IgG2 agonistic monoclonal antibody targeting the costimulatory receptor OX40 (CD134). Of the roughly 51 patients in dose escalation, 19 had hepatocellular carcinoma, some 15 had melanoma, 9 had renal cell carcinoma and 9 had head and neck cancer. The paper covers the monotherapy dose-escalation part of the phase I ivuxolimab trial, which included N of about 56 patients. Prior anti-PD-1, anti-PD-L1 or anti-CTLA-4 therapy was permitted, and less than 45% of dose-escalation patients had received checkpoint inhibitors. In the dose-escalation cohort, roughly four fifths of patients were male, and the mean age was around 60 years, with a range of roughly 23 to 85. Intravenous ivuxolimab was administered to patients every 2 weeks at six dose levels: 0.01, 0.1, 0.3, 1.5, 3 and 10 mg/kg. The point of sequencing TCRbeta in the periphery was to test whether ivuxolimab changed TCR sequence diversity and drove clonal T-cell expansion. Partial responses were achieved by three dose-escalation patients, of whom one had hepatocellular carcinoma and two had cutaneous melanoma.

The trial excluded patients who had a history of autoimmune disease or who were on systemic immunosuppression. In every dose cohort, peripheral blood was drawn for TCR sequencing at baseline, cycle 4 day 1, and cycle 7 day 1. The samples were drawn from a first-in-human, open-label, multicenter phase I dose-escalation trial of ivuxolimab. Adults with locally advanced or metastatic melanoma, renal cell, hepatocellular, or head and neck squamous cell carcinoma were enrolled in the trial. CD4+ and CD8+ T cells were sorted separately from peripheral blood before TCR sequencing. For CDR1 and CDR2, the germline V gene (reference sequence) lists LNHDA and SQIVND. The V end loses 3 bases and the J end loses 8 bases, and a stretch of 10 bases separates them. Measured from the cysteine to the phenylalanine, the CDR3 is 12 residues long. Just the 36-base CDR3 DNA is kept, in frame starting at base 1. Study-level results and caveats: After ivuxolimab, CD8+ T cells had more expanded clones than CD4+ T cells on average. Antigen specificity was not determined for the clonally expanded peripheral T cells. Low levels of normalized T-cell clonal expansion were also seen in some patients who did not respond. In the 0.1-3.0 mg/kg groups, partial responders had among the lowest normalized peripheral clonal expansion, particularly in CD8+ T cells. At doses from 0.1 to 3.0 mg/kg, clonal expansion was seen in both CD4+ and CD8+ blood T cells between baseline and week 6.

Note on this clone: Its antigen is unknown. No much larger clone exists at a distance of one base, and base qualities are not known.

To sequence the TCRbeta CDR3 region, genomic DNA was isolated from the sorted cells. The immunoSEQ Assay was used for sequencing of TCRbeta CDR3 regions. The table comes from immuneACCESS by way of TCRdb, which keeps in-frame sequences with V and J called. Part of the clones is missing from these tables; in studies checked, under half for an unresolved V gene and the rest for unknown reasons. The sample yields under 15,000 clones; 80% were counted once. The top ten constitute about a third of the sample. The receptor was isolated from an adult with an advanced solid tumor such as melanoma, head and neck, liver or kidney cancer. This sample comprised CD4+ or CD8+ T cells sorted from blood, obtained in a trial of the OX40 agonist ivuxolimab. Rearrangement joined TRBV19 to TRBJ1-2, with no confidently assigned D gene. The CDR3 protein is CASSMARPGYTF. The DNA sequence is TGTGCCAGTAGTATGGCCAGGCCGGGCTACACCTTC.